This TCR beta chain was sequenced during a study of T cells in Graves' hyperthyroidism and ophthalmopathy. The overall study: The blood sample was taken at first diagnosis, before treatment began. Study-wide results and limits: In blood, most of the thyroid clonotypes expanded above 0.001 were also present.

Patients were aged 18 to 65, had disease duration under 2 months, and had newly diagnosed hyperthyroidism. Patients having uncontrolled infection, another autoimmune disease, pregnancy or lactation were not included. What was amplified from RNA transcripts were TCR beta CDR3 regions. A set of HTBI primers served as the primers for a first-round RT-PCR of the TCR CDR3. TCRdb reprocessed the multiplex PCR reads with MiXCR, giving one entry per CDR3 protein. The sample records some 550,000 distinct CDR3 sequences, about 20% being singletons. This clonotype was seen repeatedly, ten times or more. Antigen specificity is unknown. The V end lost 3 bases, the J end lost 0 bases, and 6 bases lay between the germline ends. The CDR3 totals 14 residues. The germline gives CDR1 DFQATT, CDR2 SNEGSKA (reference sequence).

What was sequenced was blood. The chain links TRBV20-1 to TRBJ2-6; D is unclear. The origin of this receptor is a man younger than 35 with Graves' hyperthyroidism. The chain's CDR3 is CSASHVSGANVLTF. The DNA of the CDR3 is TGCAGTGCTAGTCACGTCTCTGGGGCCAACGTCCTGACTTTC.